The 23 T cell receptor beta chains below all came from one sample that was sequenced in a study of cytomegalovirus exposure and HLA in healthy donors. Primers for the PCR totalled 60 Vbeta and 13 Jbeta. Data came from immunoSEQ multiplex PCR; TCRdb stores just in-frame clones and leaves some out. The repertoire holds about 150,000 clones, with roughly four fifths as singletons. The sequenced sample was PBMCs. The origin of the receptors is a man younger than 35 in good health and CMV-seronegative.

The rearrangement links TRBV6-5 to TRBJ2-7, with D unresolved. The V gene lost 4 bases and the J gene lost 0 bases, with 10 bases spanning the gap. This CDR3 spans 14 amino acids. Germline V lookup: CDR1 MNHEY, CDR2 SVGAGI. This chain's CDR3 is CASSFTASSYEQYF. The CDR3 bases are TGTGCCAGCAGTTTTACAGCTTCCTCCTACGAGCAGTACTTC.

The chain joins TRBV29-1 to TRBJ1-1, with D possibly matching TRBD1 (6 bases). CDR1 and CDR2 (germline): SQVTM, ANQGSEA. This CDR3 is built from 14 residues. Trimming took off 5 bases at V and 0 bases at J, with 13 bases between the two ends. The CDR3 coding sequence is TGCAGCGTTCTGTCAGGGGCTATGAACACTGAAGCTTTCTTT. This encodes CSVLSGAMNTEAFF.

In regard to this clone: The sample contains more than one DNA sequence encoding this CDR3. The chain couples TRBV9 to TRBJ2-7, with TRBD2 matching 11 bases. Germline values: CDR1 SGDLS, CDR2 YYNGEE. The CDR3 is 14 amino acids. The trim removed 2 bases at V and 3 bases at J, leaving 1 base unmatched. CDR3 in DNA: TGTGCCAGCAGCGTTACTAGCGGGAGCTACGAGCAGTACTTC. Translation gives CASSVTSGSYEQYF.

This chain connects TRBV6-5 to TRBJ2-2; tentatively, D is TRBD1 (6 bases). Germline-derived CDR1 and CDR2 are MNHEY and SVGAGI. There are 15 residues in the CDR3. The V end was cut by 5 bases, the J end by 5 bases, with 15 bases between. CDR3 region: CASSRGEGTTGELFF. CDR3 DNA sequence: TGTGCCAGCAGTAGGGGCGAAGGGACAACCGGGGAGCTGTTTTTT.

In this sample, this clone turned up once. This chain connects TRBV7-9 to TRBJ2-1; D not resolved. There are 14 residues in the CDR3. Germline V lookup: CDR1 SEHNR, CDR2 FQNEAQ (reference sequence). V dropped 5 bases and J dropped 0 bases, with 8 bases sitting between them. The CDR3: CASSRSSSYNEQFF. CDR3 nucleotides: TGTGCCAGCAGCCGTAGTAGCTCCTACAATGAGCAGTTCTTC.

V gene TRBV14 combines with J gene TRBJ2-6; D perhaps matches TRBD2 (5 bases). The V and J ends lost 1 base and 0 bases respectively, with 13 bases between them. Germline CDR1 and CDR2: SGHDN and FVKESK. This CDR3 has 18 residues. The DNA of the CDR3 is TGTGCCAGCAGCCAAGTCCCCCGGGAACCCTCTGGGGCCAACGTCCTGACTTTC. Amino acids: CASSQVPREPSGANVLTF.

This clone was recorded a few times. The V and J genes are TRBV7-9 and TRBJ2-7; 7 bases fit TRBD1. Germline trimming cut 5 bases from V and 3 bases from J; bases unmatched to any gene: 4. This CDR3 has 13 residues. Germline V gene sequence: CDR1 SEHNR, CDR2 FQNEAQ (reference sequence). CDR3 DNA: TGTGCCAGCAGCGATAGGACAGGCTACGAGCAGTACTTC. Protein product: CASSDRTGYEQYF.

Concerning this clone itself: The junction departs from germline at one end; a sequencing error may be responsible. The CDR3 sequence is CSSSLRQGGEKLFF. CDR3 sequence (DNA): TGTTCCAGCAGCTTACGGCAGGGAGGAGAAAAACTGTTTTTT. This chain links TRBV7-9 with TRBJ1-4; TRBD1 is a possible D gene (5 bases). Looked up from germline, CDR1 is SEHNR and CDR2 is FQNEAQ (reference sequence). This CDR3 has 14 amino acids.

This clone was detected a few times. The chain recombines TRBV9 with TRBJ2-7; TRBD2 might be the D (6 bases). CDR1 SGDLS and CDR2 YYNGEE come from the germline V gene. The V end was cut by 0 bases, the J end by 3 bases, with 13 bases between. CDR3 length equals 15 residues. CDR3 protein: CASSVEASEGYEQYF. The CDR3 DNA follows: TGTGCCAGCAGCGTAGAGGCTAGCGAAGGCTACGAGCAGTACTTC.

The chain is built from TRBV18 and TRBJ1-5; D ambiguous. Trimming took off 2 bases at V and 3 bases at J, with 5 bases between the two ends. The CDR3 has 13 residues. Germline CDR1 and CDR2: KGHSH and LQKENI. This CDR3 reads CASSPGDNQPQHF. The CDR3 DNA reads as TGTGCCAGCTCACCAGGAGACAATCAGCCCCAGCATTTT.

The genes are TRBV4-1 and TRBJ2-3, with TRBD2 matching 16 bases. Trimming at V came to 5 bases and at J to 4 bases, leaving 15 bases not matched to a gene. This CDR3 contains 20 residues. Germline V CDR1 and CDR2: MGHRA, YSYEKL. The CDR3 bases are TGCGCCAGCAGCGAATTCCCCGGGACTAGCGGGAGGGAGGGGCCAGATACGCAGTATTTT. This codes for CASSEFPGTSGREGPDTQYF.

The chain joins TRBV27 to TRBJ1-2, with TRBD1 as a possible D gene (5 bases). V lost 4 bases to trimming and J lost 7 bases, with 16 bases between them. The CDR3 is 14 residues long. Germline lookup yields CDR1 MNHEY and CDR2 SMNVEV (reference sequence). The CDR3 sequence: CASSSLPGGGGYTF. CDR3 nucleotides: TGTGCCAGCAGTTCGCTGCCCGGGGGTGGTGGCTACACCTTC.

The chain joins TRBV4-3 to TRBJ2-7; 8 bases align to TRBD2. Germline V gives CDR1 LGHNA, CDR2 YSLEER. With V trimmed by 0 bases and J by 3 bases, 7 bases remained unmatched. CDR3 size: 16 residues. CDR3 amino acids: CASSQDPSGSYYEQYF. The DNA of the CDR3 is TGCGCCAGCAGCCAAGACCCCAGCGGGAGCTACTACGAGCAGTACTTC.

This sequence joins TRBV9 and TRBJ2-7; no definite D call. The V end lost 0 bases, the J end lost 3 bases, and 7 bases lay between the germline ends. Per germline, CDR1 SGDLS and CDR2 YYNGEE. The CDR3 is made up of 13 amino acids. In DNA form, the CDR3 reads TGTGCCAGCAGCGTAGGTTCTAACTACGAGCAGTACTTC. Translated, it gives CASSVGSNYEQYF.

This clone was recorded a few times. The chain has TRBV10-3 and TRBJ2-5; 11 bases map to TRBD2. CDR1 is ENHRY, CDR2 SYGVKD, per germline. The CDR3 spans 14 residues. The trim removed 7 bases at V and 7 bases at J, leaving 8 bases unmatched. For the CDR3, the DNA is TGTGCCATCAACCTAGCGGGAGGTCCGTGGACCCAGTACTTC. As protein: CAINLAGGPWTQYF.

The gene calls are TRBV29-1 and TRBJ1-2; D gene uncertain. CDR3 size: 12 residues. Germline-derived CDR1 and CDR2 are SQVTM and ANQGSEA. V lost 3 bases to trimming and J lost 8 bases, with 13 bases between them. The CDR3 DNA sequence: TGCAGCGTTGACGCCCCACGGGAAGGCTACACCTTC. This encodes CSVDAPREGYTF.

The chain is built from TRBV4-3 and TRBJ2-2, with 8 bases aligning to TRBD2. The germline CDR1 and CDR2 sequences are LGHNA and YSLEER. The CDR3 is 16 residues long. V gave up 0 bases and J gave up 7 bases; unmatched junction bases: 7. CDR3 sequence reads: CASSQEASSGIGELFF. The CDR3, as DNA: TGCGCCAGCAGCCAAGAGGCGAGTAGCGGGATCGGGGAGCTGTTTTTT.

This chain links TRBV11-3 with TRBJ2-7; D remains unclear. V lost 1 base and J 0 bases, leaving 7 bases between the germline ends. CDR3 length equals 14 residues. CDR1 SGHNT and CDR2 YENEEA come from the germline V gene. CDR3 in DNA: TGTGCCAGCAGCTTAGGCGGATCCTCCTACGAGCAGTACTTC. It encodes CASSLGGSSYEQYF.

The gene calls are TRBV9 and TRBJ1-1, with 7 bases aligning to TRBD1. From germline, CDR1 is SGDLS and CDR2 YYNGEE. CDR3 length: 17 amino acids. The ends lost 4 bases at V and 6 bases at J; junction bases unmatched: 18. CDR3 nucleotides: TGTGCCAGCAGCCGACTCGGACAGGAGACCCCTGAAGCTGAAGCTTTCTTT. As protein: CASSRLGQETPEAEAFF.

CDR3 region: CASTQGGLAGTEQYF. As DNA, the CDR3 is TGCGCCAGCACCCAAGGGGGACTAGCGGGAACCGAGCAGTACTTC. J is TRBJ2-7 and V is TRBV5-1, with 13 bases that match TRBD2. The germline V gene has CDR1 SGHRS and CDR2 YFSETQ. There are 15 residues in the CDR3. Trimming took 6 bases from V and 6 from J; bases not matched to a gene: 9.

The chain links TRBV7-2 to TRBJ2-7; 7 nucleotides agree with TRBD1. V shed 1 base and J 2 bases; nucleotides not matched to a gene: 2. In germline, CDR1 is SGHTA, CDR2 FQGNSA. The length of the CDR3 is 14 residues. Here the CDR3 DNA reads TGTGCCAGCAGCTTAGGGACAGGAACCTACGAGCAGTACTTC. As protein: CASSLGTGTYEQYF.

V gene TRBV5-1 combines with J gene TRBJ2-1; 16 positions match TRBD2. The CDR3 sequence is 19 residues long. The germline V gene encodes CDR1 SGHRS and CDR2 YFSETQ. The J segment lost 7 bases and the V segment lost 0 bases, leaving 10 bases of the junction unmatched. CDR3 DNA sequence: TGCGCCAGCAGCTTGGCGGGGACTAGCGGGAGGGCCCTCGTGAATGAGCAGTTCTTC. Residues: CASSLAGTSGRALVNEQFF. The full variable domain, completed using reference TRBV5-1 and TRBJ2-1, is KAGVTQTPRYLIKTRGQQVTLSCSPISGHRSVSWYQQTPGQGLQFLFEYFSETQRNKGNFPGRFSGRQFSNSRSEMNVSTLELGDSALYLCASSLAGTSGRALVNEQFFGPGTRLTVL.

This chain joins TRBV7-2 and TRBJ2-5; D is ambiguous. This CDR3 has 11 residues. V was trimmed by 5 bases and J by 2 bases, leaving 3 bases between them. Germline V gene sequence: CDR1 SGHTA, CDR2 FQGNSA. CDR3 loop: CASSPQETQYF. The DNA of the CDR3 is TGTGCCAGCAGCCCACAAGAGACCCAGTACTTC.